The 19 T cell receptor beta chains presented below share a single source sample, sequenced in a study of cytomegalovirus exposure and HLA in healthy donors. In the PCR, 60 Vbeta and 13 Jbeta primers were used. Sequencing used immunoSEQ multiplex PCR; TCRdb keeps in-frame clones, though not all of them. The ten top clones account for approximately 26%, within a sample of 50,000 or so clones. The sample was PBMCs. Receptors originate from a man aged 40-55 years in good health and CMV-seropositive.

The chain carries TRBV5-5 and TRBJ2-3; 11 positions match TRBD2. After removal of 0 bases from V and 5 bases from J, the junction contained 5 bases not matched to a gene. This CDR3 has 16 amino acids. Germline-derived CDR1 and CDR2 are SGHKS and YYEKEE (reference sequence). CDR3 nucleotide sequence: TGTGCCAGCAGCTTGGCCACTAGCGGGAGAGGAGATACGCAGTATTTT. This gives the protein CASSLATSGRGDTQYF.

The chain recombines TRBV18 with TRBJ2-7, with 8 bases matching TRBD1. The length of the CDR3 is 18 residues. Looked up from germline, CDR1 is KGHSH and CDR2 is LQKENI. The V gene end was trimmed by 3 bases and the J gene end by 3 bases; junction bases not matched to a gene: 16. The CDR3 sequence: CASSPSIGQGGTGYEQYF. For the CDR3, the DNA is TGTGCCAGCTCACCCAGCATCGGACAGGGAGGTACGGGCTACGAGCAGTACTTC.

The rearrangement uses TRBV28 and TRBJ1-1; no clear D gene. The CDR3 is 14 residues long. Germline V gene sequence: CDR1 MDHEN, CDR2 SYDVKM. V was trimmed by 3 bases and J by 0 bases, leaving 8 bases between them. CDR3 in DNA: TGTGCCAGCAGTTTTAAGAACATGAACACTGAAGCTTTCTTT. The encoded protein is CASSFKNMNTEAFF.

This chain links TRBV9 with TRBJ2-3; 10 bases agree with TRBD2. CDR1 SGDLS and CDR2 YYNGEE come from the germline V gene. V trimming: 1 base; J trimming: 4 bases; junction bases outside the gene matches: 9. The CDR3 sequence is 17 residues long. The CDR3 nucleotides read TGTGCCAGCAGCGTATCCAGCGGGGGGGCTCCCGCAGATACGCAGTATTTT. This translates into CASSVSSGGAPADTQYF.

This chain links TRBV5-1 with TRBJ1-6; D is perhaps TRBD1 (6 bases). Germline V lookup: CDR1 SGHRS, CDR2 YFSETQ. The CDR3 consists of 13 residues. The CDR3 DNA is TGCGCGATAGGGGGAGGGCCTAATTCACCCCTCCACTTT. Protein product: CAIGGGPNSPLHF.

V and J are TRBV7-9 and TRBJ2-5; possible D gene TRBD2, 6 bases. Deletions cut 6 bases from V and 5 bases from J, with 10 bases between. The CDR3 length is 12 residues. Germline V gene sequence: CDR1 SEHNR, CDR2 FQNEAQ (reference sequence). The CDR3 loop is CASRGLSETQYF. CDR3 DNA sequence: TGTGCCAGCAGAGGACTATCGGAGACCCAGTACTTC.

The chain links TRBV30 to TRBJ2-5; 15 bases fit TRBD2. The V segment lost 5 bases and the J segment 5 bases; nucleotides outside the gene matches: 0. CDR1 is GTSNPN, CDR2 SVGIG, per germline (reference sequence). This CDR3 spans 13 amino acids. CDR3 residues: CAWGTSGGETQYF. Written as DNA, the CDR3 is TGTGCCTGGGGGACTAGCGGGGGGGAGACCCAGTACTTC.

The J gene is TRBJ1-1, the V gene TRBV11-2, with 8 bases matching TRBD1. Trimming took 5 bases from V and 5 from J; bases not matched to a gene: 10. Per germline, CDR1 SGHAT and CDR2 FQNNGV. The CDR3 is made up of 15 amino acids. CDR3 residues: CASSTLRGRLTEAFF. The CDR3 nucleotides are TGTGCCAGCAGCACCCTCAGGGGGCGGCTTACTGAAGCTTTCTTT.

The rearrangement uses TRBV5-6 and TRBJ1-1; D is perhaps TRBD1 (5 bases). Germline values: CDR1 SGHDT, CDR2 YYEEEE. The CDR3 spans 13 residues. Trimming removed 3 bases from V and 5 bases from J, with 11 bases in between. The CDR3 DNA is TGTGCCAGCAGCTATGGGGGGGGAACTGAAGCTTTCTTT. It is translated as CASSYGGGTEAFF.

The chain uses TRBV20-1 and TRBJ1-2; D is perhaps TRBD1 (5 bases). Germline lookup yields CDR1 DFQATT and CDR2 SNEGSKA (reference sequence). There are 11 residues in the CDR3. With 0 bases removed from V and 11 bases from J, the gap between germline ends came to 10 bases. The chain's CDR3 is CSARDQKGYTF. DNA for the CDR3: TGCAGTGCTAGAGATCAGAAGGGGTACACCTTC.

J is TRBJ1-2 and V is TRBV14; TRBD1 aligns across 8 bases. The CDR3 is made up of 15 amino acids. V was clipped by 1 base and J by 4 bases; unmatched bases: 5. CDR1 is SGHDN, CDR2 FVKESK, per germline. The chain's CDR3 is CASSQVRDRPYGYTF. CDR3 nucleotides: TGTGCCAGCAGCCAAGTGAGGGACAGGCCCTATGGCTACACCTTC.

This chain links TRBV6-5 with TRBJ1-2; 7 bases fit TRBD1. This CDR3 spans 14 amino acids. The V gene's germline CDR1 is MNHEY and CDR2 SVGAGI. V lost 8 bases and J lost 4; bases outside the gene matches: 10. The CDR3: CASWKDRRGYGYTF. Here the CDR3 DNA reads TGTGCCAGCTGGAAGGACAGGAGAGGCTATGGCTACACCTTC.

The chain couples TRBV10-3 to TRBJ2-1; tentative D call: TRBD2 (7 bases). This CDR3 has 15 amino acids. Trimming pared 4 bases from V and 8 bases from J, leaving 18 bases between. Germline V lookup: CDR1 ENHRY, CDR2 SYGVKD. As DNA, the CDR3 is TGTGCCATCAGTGCGGGGGGCGGGGGCGCTGATGAGCAGTTCTTC. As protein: CAISAGGGGADEQFF.

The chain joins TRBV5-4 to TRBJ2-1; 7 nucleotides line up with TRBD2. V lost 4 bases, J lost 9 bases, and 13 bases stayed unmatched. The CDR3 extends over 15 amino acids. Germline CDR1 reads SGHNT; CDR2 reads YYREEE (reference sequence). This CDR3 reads CASSPEVRERVEQFF. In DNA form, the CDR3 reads TGTGCCAGCAGCCCGGAGGTGCGGGAGAGGGTTGAGCAGTTCTTC.

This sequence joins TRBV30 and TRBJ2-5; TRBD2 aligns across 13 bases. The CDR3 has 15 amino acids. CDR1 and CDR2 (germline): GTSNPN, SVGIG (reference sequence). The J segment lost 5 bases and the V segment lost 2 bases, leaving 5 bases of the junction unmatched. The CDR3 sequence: CAWSPGLAGDETQYF. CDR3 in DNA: TGTGCCTGGAGTCCCGGACTAGCGGGGGATGAGACCCAGTACTTC.

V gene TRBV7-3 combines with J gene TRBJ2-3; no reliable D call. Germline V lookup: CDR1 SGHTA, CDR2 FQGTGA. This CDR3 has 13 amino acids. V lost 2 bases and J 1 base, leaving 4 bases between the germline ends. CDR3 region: CASSLQGTDTQYF. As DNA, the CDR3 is TGTGCCAGCAGCTTACAGGGCACAGATACGCAGTATTTT.

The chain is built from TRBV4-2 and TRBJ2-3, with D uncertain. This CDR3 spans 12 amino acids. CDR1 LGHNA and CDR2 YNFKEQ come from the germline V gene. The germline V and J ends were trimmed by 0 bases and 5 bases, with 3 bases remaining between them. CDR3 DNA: TGTGCCAGCAGCCAAGACAGAGATACGCAGTATTTT. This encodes CASSQDRDTQYF.

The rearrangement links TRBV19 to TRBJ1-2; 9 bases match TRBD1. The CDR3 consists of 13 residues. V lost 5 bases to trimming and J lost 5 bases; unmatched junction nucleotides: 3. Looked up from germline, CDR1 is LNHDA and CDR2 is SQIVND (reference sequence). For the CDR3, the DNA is TGTGCCAGTAGTCGGGACAGGGTGTATGGCTACACCTTC. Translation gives CASSRDRVYGYTF.

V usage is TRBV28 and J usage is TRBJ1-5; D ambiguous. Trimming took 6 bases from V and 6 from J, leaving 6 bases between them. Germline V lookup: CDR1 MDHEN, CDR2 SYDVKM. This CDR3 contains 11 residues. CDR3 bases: TGTGCCAGCAGCACGGGTCAGCCCCAGCATTTT. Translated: CASSTGQPQHF.